These 26 T cell receptor beta chains originate from one sample sequenced in a study of T-cell memory formation after mild COVID-19. MiXCR, applied by TCRdb to the 5' RACE reads, yields one record per CDR3 protein. In the table there are about 90,000 distinct CDR3 sequences, about 16% of which are singletons. The sample comprised PBMCs or a T cell subset sorted from them (not recorded which). The receptors shown here come from a man younger than 35 who had mild COVID-19 (a few samples of this study predate the infection). Cell type and time point are not known.

This clonotype was counted between two and nine times. This rearrangement joins TRBV4-1 to TRBJ2-2; D might be TRBD1 or TRBD2, each matching 5 bases. With 4 bases removed from V and 6 bases from J, the gap between germline ends came to 15 bases. CDR3 length equals 15 residues. Germline V gene sequence: CDR1 MGHRA, CDR2 YSYEKL. As DNA, the CDR3 is TGCGCCAGCAGCCCCGGGGCTAGGTGGTCCGGGGAGCTGTTTTTT. Translation gives CASSPGARWSGELFF.

The chain combines TRBV4-3 with TRBJ2-1; perhaps TRBD2 as D (5 bases). CDR1 is LGHNA and CDR2 is YSLEER in the germline V gene. V was shortened by 5 bases and J by 0 bases, with 11 bases between the two germline ends. The CDR3 totals 15 residues. CDR3 nucleotides: TGCGCCAGCAGCGAGGGCACAAGCTCCTACAATGAGCAGTTCTTC. This gives the protein CASSEGTSSYNEQFF.

This clonotype showed up many times. The chain recombines TRBV5-1 with TRBJ2-7, with TRBD1 as a possible D gene (5 bases). The germline CDR1 and CDR2 sequences are SGHRS and YFSETQ. The V end lost 3 bases, the J end lost 5 bases, and 9 bases lay between the germline ends. The CDR3 is made up of 12 amino acids. The DNA of the CDR3 is TGCGCCAGCAGCTGGGGCAATCACGAGCAGTACTTC. Encoded protein: CASSWGNHEQYF.

The rearrangement uses TRBV7-8 and TRBJ1-6, with 8 bases that match TRBD1. V was pared by 6 bases and J by 4 bases, with 5 bases of the junction left unmatched. Per the germline V gene, CDR1 is SGHVS and CDR2 is FQNEAQ. This CDR3 is 15 amino acids long. DNA of the CDR3: TGTGCCAGCAGAGCCACAGGGGGATATAATTCACCCCTCCACTTT. Protein sequence: CASRATGGYNSPLHF.

V and J are TRBV12-5 and TRBJ2-7, with D perhaps TRBD1 (7 bases). V was trimmed by 4 bases and J by 0 bases, leaving 10 bases between them. This CDR3 contains 14 residues. Looked up from germline, CDR1 is LGHNT and CDR2 is FRNRAP. The CDR3 DNA sequence: TGTGCTAGTGGTTGGGGGGACAGCTCCTACGAGCAGTACTTC. Translation: CASGWGDSSYEQYF.

This sequence joins TRBV19 and TRBJ1-6; TRBD1 matches 8 bases. Looked up from germline, CDR1 is LNHDA and CDR2 is SQIVND (reference sequence). This CDR3 has 13 residues. The trim removed 9 bases at V and 10 bases at J, leaving 8 bases unmatched. DNA of the CDR3: TGTGCCAGCCGACAGGGGTTAGGGTCACCCCTCCACTTT. This gives the protein CASRQGLGSPLHF. Using reference TRBV19 and TRBJ1-6 for the parts outside the CDR3, the full variable domain is DGGITQSPKYLFRKEGQNVTLSCEQNLNHDAMYWYRQDPGQGLRLIYYSQIVNDFQKGDIAEGYSVSREKKESFPLTVTSAQKNPTAFYLCASRQGLGSPLHFGNGTRLTVT.

The V and J genes are TRBV5-1 and TRBJ1-1, with 7 bases that match TRBD1. V shed 3 bases, J shed 1 base, and the junction held 6 bases outside the gene matches. The CDR3 length is 15 residues. Germline V lookup: CDR1 SGHRS, CDR2 YFSETQ. The CDR3 spells CASSSTGQRNTEAFF. The CDR3 DNA follows: TGCGCCAGCAGCTCGACGGGACAGAGGAACACTGAAGCTTTCTTT.

This clonotype was picked up a small number of times. The chain links TRBV4-1 to TRBJ1-2; D not resolved. Looked up from germline, CDR1 is MGHRA and CDR2 is YSYEKL. The V and J ends lost 8 bases and 2 bases respectively, with 15 bases between them. This CDR3 contains 14 residues. CDR3 protein: CASQSGNQNYGYTF. Written as DNA, the CDR3 is TGCGCCAGCCAGTCCGGGAACCAGAACTATGGCTACACCTTC.

This clonotype occurred many times. This rearrangement joins TRBV7-9 to TRBJ2-7; D uncertain. The CDR3 runs to 12 residues. The V gene's germline CDR1 is SEHNR and CDR2 FQNEAQ (reference sequence). The V end was cut by 6 bases, the J end by 6 bases, with 12 bases between. CDR3 DNA sequence: TGTGCCAGCAGTTATGGACGGTTCGAGCAGTACGTC. As protein: CASSYGRFEQYV.

This clonotype was detected only a few times. This sequence joins TRBV5-6 and TRBJ1-1, with a possible D match to TRBD1 (5 bases). This CDR3 has 14 amino acids. Germline CDR1 and CDR2: SGHDT and YYEEEE. V lost 4 bases and J 0 bases, leaving 10 bases between the germline ends. The CDR3 DNA follows: TGTGCCAGCAGCGTACAGGAGTTGAACACTGAAGCTTTCTTT. It encodes CASSVQELNTEAFF.

The V gene is TRBV15, the J gene TRBJ2-5; D unresolved. The CDR3 runs to 13 residues. CDR1 LNHNV and CDR2 YYDKDF come from the germline V gene (reference sequence). With 3 bases removed from V and 2 bases from J, the gap between germline ends came to 7 bases. CDR3 protein: CATSSRIQETQYF. CDR3 nucleotides: TGTGCCACCAGCAGTAGGATACAAGAGACCCAGTACTTC.

This sequence joins TRBV4-1 and TRBJ2-1; 11 bases match TRBD1. CDR3 length equals 14 residues. Germline trimming cut 8 bases from V and 8 bases from J; bases unmatched to any gene: 8. The germline V gene has CDR1 MGHRA and CDR2 YSYEKL. DNA of the CDR3: TGCGCCAGCGGTCCCGGGACAGGGGGTGATGAGCAGTTCTTC. Protein sequence: CASGPGTGGDEQFF.

This chain joins TRBV4-1 and TRBJ2-1; 7 bases fit TRBD1. There are 14 residues in the CDR3. Trimming removed 1 base from V and 3 bases from J; junction bases left unmatched: 0. Germline CDR1 MGHRA, CDR2 YSYEKL. The CDR3 bases are TGCGCCAGCAGCCAAGGGACAGGCTACAATGAGCAGTTCTTC. Its protein product is CASSQGTGYNEQFF.

This clonotype was picked up a small number of times. V is TRBV6-5 and J is TRBJ2-1, with D hard to call. The CDR3 extends over 12 amino acids. V was cut by 4 bases and J by 6 bases, with 7 bases left in between. The germline CDR1 and CDR2 sequences are MNHEY and SVGAGI. The CDR3, as DNA: TGTGCCAGCAGTTGGAGTGGCAATGAGCAGTTCTTC. The encoded protein is CASSWSGNEQFF.

This clonotype was picked up a small number of times. V gene TRBV6-5 combines with J gene TRBJ2-7, with D tentatively TRBD1 or TRBD2 (6 bases each). Germline V gene lookup returns CDR1 MNHEY and CDR2 SVGAGI. Trimming took 7 bases from V and 2 from J, leaving 12 bases between them. This CDR3 has 13 amino acids. CDR3 nucleotides: TGTGCCAGCACCCCGGGGGCCACCTACGAGCAGTACTTC. It specifies CASTPGATYEQYF.

The table lists this clonotype with many counts. The V call is TRBV2, the J call TRBJ1-2; the D gene is possibly TRBD1 (6 bases). The CDR3 is 14 residues long. Per germline, CDR1 SNHLY and CDR2 FYNNEI. Trimming removed 3 bases from V and 4 bases from J, with 12 bases in between. The CDR3 nucleotides are TGTGCCAGCAGTGAGGAACAGGGAGGCTATGGCTACACCTTC. Protein: CASSEEQGGYGYTF.

The chain carries TRBV4-1 and TRBJ2-1; the match to TRBD1 covers 10 bases. From germline, CDR1 is MGHRA and CDR2 YSYEKL. The V gene end was trimmed by 4 bases and the J gene end by 8 bases; junction bases not matched to a gene: 8. CDR3 length equals 15 residues. As DNA, the CDR3 is TGCGCCAGCAGCCCCATTCCGGGACAGGGGCATGAGCAGTTCTTC. It specifies CASSPIPGQGHEQFF.

This clonotype was counted between two and nine times. The chain is built from TRBV7-9 and TRBJ1-3; D remains ambiguous. V was shortened by 3 bases and J by 7 bases, with 7 bases between the two germline ends. Germline CDR1 reads SEHNR; CDR2 reads FQNEAQ (reference sequence). This CDR3 has 12 amino acids. CDR3 in DNA: TGTGCCAGCAGCTTCTCCGTTAACACCATATATTTT. Protein sequence: CASSFSVNTIYF. The whole variable domain, remainder taken from reference TRBV7-9 and TRBJ1-3, is DTGVSQNPRHKITKRGQNVTFRCDPISEHNRLYWYRQTLGQGPEFLTYFQNEAQLEKSRLLSDRFSAERPKGSFSTLEIQRTEQGDSAMYLCASSFSVNTIYFGEGSWLTVV.

The CDR3 sequence is CASSLRTSGGQDTQYF. The CDR3 nucleotides are TGTGCCAGCAGCTTAAGGACTAGCGGGGGACAAGATACGCAGTATTTT. The chain is built from TRBV7-9 and TRBJ2-3; 13 bases map to TRBD2. Germline V gene sequence: CDR1 SEHNR, CDR2 FQNEAQ (reference sequence). Trimming removed 2 bases from V and 5 bases from J; junction bases left unmatched: 4. CDR3 length: 16 amino acids.

This rearrangement joins TRBV12-3 or TRBV12-4 to TRBJ2-1, with D tentatively TRBD2 (5 bases). V was shortened by 3 bases and J by 0 bases, with 18 bases between the two germline ends. CDR3 size: 18 residues. The CDR3 nucleotides read TGTGCCAGCAGTTTTGGCCGGGATGGGATTAGCTCCTACAATGAGCAGTTCTTC. It yields the protein CASSFGRDGISSYNEQFF.

The rearrangement links TRBV19 to TRBJ1-3, with TRBD1 identical over 8 bases. Germline V CDR1 and CDR2: LNHDA, SQIVND (reference sequence). The junction had 3 bases not matched to a gene; V was cut back by 6 bases and J by 8 bases. This CDR3 contains 12 residues. CDR3 bases: TGTGCCAGTAGCGACAGGGGAGACACCATATATTTT. Translated, it gives CASSDRGDTIYF.

This clonotype was counted only a few times. The junction and the germline gene differ at one end; a read error may be behind it. This sequence joins TRBV12-3 or TRBV12-4 and TRBJ1-5; D remains unclear. This CDR3 has 12 residues. The CDR3 region is CASRGVNQPQNF. The CDR3 coding sequence is TGTGCCAGCAGAGGAGTTAATCAGCCCCAGAATTTT.

The rearrangement links TRBV15 to TRBJ1-1; 8 bases match TRBD1. The CDR3 totals 15 residues. The ends lost 1 base at V and 4 bases at J; junction bases unmatched: 5. Germline V lookup: CDR1 LNHNV, CDR2 YYDKDF (reference sequence). The CDR3 DNA sequence: TGTGCCACCAGCAGAGGGACAGGGAAGGGCACTGAAGCTTTCTTT. Amino acids: CATSRGTGKGTEAFF.

V gene TRBV4-3 combines with J gene TRBJ1-1, with D unresolved. V was clipped by 0 bases and J by 8 bases, with 13 bases between them. The germline CDR1 and CDR2 sequences are LGHNA and YSLEER. The CDR3 is made up of 14 amino acids. As DNA, the CDR3 is TGCGCCAGCAGCCAAGATTTGGGAAACGGCGAAGCTTTCTTT. Translated: CASSQDLGNGEAFF.

In its sample, this clonotype was seen a few times. This sequence joins TRBV6-2 or TRBV6-3 and TRBJ2-1; D gene uncertain. Per germline, CDR1 MNHEY and CDR2 SVGEGT. V lost 1 base and J 5 bases, leaving 9 bases between the germline ends. The CDR3 runs to 14 residues. The chain's CDR3 is CASSYYRLDNEQFF. The CDR3 coding sequence is TGTGCCAGCAGTTACTACCGACTCGACAATGAGCAGTTCTTC.

The chain links TRBV6-2 or TRBV6-3 to TRBJ2-1; a weak D match, TRBD2 (6 bases). Per germline, CDR1 MNHEY and CDR2 SVGEGT. This CDR3 is 15 amino acids long. Trimming took 2 bases from V and 6 from J, leaving 14 bases between them. The CDR3 region is CASSYPGRGSNEQFF. The CDR3, as DNA: TGTGCCAGCAGTTACCCGGGACGGGGGAGCAATGAGCAGTTCTTC.